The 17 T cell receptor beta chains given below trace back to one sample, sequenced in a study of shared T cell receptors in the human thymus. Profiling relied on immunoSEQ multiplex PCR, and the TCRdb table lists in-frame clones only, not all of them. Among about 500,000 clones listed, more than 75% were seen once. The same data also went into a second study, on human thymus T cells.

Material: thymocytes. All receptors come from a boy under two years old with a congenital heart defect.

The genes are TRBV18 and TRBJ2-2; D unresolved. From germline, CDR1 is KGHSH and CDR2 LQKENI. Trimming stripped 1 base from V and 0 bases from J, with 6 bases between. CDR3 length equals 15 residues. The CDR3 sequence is CASSPLGSNTGELFF. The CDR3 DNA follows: TGTGCCAGCTCACCACTGGGCTCGAACACCGGGGAGCTGTTTTTT. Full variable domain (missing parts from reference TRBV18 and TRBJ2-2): NAGVMQNPRHLVRRRGQEARLRCSPMKGHSHVYWYRQLPEEGLKFMVYLQKENIIDESGMPKERFSAEFPKEGPSILRIQQVVRGDSAAYFCASSPLGSNTGELFFGEGSRLTVL.

In nucleotides, the CDR3 is TGTGCCAGCAGCCGGAGGCGCCAACCCTTGAACACTGAAGCTTTCTTT. Translating gives CASSRRRQPLNTEAFF. V usage is TRBV9 and J usage is TRBJ1-1, with D hard to call. The CDR3 length is 16 residues. CDR1 and CDR2 (germline): SGDLS, YYNGEE. The V gene lost 4 bases and the J gene lost 0 bases, with 16 bases spanning the gap. Looking up the rest from reference TRBV9 and TRBJ1-1 gives the full variable domain: DSGVTQTPKHLITATGQRVTLRCSPRSGDLSVYWYQQSLDQGLQFLIQYYNGEERAKGNILERFSAQQFPDLHSELNLSSLELGDSALYFCASSRRRQPLNTEAFFGQGTRLTVV.

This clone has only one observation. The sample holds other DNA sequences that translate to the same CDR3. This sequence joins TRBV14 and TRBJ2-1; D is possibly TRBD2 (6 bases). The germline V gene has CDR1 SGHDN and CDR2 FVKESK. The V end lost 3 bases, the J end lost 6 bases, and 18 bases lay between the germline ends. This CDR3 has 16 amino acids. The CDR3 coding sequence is TGTGCCAGCAGCCATGCGGGGCGATGGACTACCAATGAGCAGTTCTTC. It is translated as CASSHAGRWTTNEQFF.

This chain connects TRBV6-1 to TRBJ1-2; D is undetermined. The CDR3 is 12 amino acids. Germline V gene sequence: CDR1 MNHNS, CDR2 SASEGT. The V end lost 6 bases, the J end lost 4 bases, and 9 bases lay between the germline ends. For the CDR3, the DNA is TGTGCCAGCAGGGAGACCGTCTATGGCTACACCTTC. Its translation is CASRETVYGYTF.

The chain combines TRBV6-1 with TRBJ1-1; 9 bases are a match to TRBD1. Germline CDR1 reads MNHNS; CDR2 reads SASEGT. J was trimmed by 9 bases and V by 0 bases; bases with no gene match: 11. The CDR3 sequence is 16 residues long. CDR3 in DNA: TGTGCCAGCAGTGAAGCGCGGGGTGAACAGGGGGCGAAAGCTTTCTTT. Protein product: CASSEARGEQGAKAFF.

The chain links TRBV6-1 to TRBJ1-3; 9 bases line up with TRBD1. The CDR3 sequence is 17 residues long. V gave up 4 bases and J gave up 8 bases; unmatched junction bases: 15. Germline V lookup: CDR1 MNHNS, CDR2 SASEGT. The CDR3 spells CASSGGPGTGPGDTIYF. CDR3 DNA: TGTGCCAGCAGTGGAGGCCCCGGGACAGGGCCGGGGGACACCATATATTTT.

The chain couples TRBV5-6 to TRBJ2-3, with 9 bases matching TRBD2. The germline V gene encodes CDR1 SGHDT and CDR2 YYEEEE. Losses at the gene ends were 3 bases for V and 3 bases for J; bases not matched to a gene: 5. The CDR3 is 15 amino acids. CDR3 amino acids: CASSSVAGVTDTQYF. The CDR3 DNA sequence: TGTGCCAGCAGCTCGGTAGCGGGAGTGACAGATACGCAGTATTTT. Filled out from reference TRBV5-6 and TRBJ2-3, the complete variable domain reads DAGVTQSPTHLIKTRGQQVTLRCSPKSGHDTVSWYQQALGQGPQFIFQYYEEEERQRGNFPDRFSGHQFPNYSSELNVNALLLGDSALYLCASSSVAGVTDTQYFGPGTRLTVL.

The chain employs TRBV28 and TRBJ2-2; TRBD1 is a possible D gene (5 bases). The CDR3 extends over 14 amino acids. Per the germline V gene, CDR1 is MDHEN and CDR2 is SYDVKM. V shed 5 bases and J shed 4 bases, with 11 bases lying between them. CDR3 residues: CASSDQGGTGELFF. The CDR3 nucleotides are TGTGCCAGCAGTGACCAGGGTGGCACCGGGGAGCTGTTTTTT.

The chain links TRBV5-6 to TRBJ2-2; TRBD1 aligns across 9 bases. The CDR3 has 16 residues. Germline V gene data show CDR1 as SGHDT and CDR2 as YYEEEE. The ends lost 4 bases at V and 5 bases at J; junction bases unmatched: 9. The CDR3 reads CASSPPGQGGTGELFF. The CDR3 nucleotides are TGTGCCAGCAGCCCCCCGGGACAGGGAGGGACCGGGGAGCTGTTTTTT.

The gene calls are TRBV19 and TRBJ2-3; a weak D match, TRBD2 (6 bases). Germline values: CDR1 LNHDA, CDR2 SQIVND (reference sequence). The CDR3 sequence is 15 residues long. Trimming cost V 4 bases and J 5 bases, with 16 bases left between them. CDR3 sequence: CASSNPTPTRDTQYF. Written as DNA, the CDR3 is TGTGCCAGTAGTAACCCCACACCGACTAGAGATACGCAGTATTTT.

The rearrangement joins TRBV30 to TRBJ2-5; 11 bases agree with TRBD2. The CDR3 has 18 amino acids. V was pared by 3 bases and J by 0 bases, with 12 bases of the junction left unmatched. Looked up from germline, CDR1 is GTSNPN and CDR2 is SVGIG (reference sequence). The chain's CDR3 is CAWSCWASGRNHQETQYF. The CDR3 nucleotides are TGTGCCTGGAGCTGTTGGGCTAGCGGGAGGAACCACCAAGAGACCCAGTACTTC.

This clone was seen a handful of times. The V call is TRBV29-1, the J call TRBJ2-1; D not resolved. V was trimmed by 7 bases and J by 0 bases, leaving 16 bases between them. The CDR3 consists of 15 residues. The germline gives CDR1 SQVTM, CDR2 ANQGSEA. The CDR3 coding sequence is TGCAGCGACGTAGAACTCCCGTCCTCCTACAATGAGCAGTTCTTC. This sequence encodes CSDVELPSSYNEQFF.

CDR3 DNA: TGTGCCAGCAGCCGGGCGGATAGCGGGAGGGTTTGGGAGCAGTACTTC. Protein product: CASSRADSGRVWEQYF. The chain is built from TRBV7-6 and TRBJ2-7; TRBD2 matches at 11 bases. CDR1 is SGHVS, CDR2 FNYEAQ, per germline. The CDR3 length is 16 residues. V shed 5 bases and J 7 bases; nucleotides not matched to a gene: 13.

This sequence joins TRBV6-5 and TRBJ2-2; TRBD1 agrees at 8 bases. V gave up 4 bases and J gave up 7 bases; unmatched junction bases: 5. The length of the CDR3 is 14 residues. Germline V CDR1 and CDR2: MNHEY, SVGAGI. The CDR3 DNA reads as TGTGCCAGCAGTTCGGACAGGGAAATCGGGGAGCTGTTTTTT. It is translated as CASSSDREIGELFF.

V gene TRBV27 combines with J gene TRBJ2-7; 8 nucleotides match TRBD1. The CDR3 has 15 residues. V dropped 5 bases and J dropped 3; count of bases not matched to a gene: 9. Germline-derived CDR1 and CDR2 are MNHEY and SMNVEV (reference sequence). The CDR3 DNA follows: TGTGCCAGCAGTCCACACCAGGGGGCGGACTACGAGCAGTACTTC. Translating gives CASSPHQGADYEQYF.

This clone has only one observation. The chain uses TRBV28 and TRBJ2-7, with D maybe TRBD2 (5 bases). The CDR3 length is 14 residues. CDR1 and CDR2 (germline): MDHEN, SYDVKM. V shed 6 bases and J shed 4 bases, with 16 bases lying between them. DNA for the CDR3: TGTGCCAGCAGGCCCGGGGATAAATCGTACGAGCAGTACTTC. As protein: CASRPGDKSYEQYF.

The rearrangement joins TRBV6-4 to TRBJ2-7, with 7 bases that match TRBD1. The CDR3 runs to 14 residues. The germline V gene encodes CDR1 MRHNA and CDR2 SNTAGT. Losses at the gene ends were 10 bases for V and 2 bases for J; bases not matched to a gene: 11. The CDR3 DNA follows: TGTGCCACCGCGGTCGGACAGGATGCCTACGAGCAGTACTTC. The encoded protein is CATAVGQDAYEQYF.